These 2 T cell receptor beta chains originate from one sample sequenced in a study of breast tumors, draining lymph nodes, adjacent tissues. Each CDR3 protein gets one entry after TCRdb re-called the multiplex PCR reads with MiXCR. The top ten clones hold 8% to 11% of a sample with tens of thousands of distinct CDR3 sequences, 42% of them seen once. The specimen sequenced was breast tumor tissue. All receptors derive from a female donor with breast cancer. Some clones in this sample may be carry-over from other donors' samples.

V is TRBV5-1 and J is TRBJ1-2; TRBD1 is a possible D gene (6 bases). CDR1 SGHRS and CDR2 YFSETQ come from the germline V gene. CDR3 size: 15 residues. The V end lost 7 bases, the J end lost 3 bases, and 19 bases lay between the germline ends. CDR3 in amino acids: CASHNTGDTYYGYTF. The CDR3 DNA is TGCGCCAGCCATAATACCGGGGACACTTACTATGGCTACACCTTC.

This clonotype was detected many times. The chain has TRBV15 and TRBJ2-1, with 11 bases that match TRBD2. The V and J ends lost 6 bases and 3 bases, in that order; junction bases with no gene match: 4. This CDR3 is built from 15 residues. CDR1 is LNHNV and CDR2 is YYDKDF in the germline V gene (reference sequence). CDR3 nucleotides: TGTGCCACCAGTACTACTAGCGGGAGCTACAATGAGCAGTTCTTC. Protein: CATSTTSGSYNEQFF.